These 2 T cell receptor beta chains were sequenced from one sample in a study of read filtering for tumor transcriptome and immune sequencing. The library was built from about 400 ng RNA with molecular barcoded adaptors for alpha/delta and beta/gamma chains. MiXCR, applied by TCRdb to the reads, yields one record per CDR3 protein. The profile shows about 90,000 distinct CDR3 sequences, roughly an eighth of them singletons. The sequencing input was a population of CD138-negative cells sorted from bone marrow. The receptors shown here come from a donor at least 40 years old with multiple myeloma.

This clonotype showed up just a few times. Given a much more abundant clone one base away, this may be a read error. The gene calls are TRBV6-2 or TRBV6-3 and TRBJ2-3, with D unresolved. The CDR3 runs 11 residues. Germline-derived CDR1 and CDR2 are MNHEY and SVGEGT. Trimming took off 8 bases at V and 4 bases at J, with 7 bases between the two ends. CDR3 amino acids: CASPQSDTQYF. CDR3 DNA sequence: TGTGCCAGCCCTCAGTCAGATACGCAGTATTTT.

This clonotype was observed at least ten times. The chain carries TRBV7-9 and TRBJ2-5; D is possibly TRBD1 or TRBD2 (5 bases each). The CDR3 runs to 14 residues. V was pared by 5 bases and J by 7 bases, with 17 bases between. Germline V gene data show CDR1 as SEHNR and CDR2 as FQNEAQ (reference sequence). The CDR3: CASSETTRGVTQYF. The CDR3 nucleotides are TGTGCCAGCAGCGAAACGACGCGAGGGGTGACCCAGTACTTC.